Sequencing of this T cell receptor (beta chain) was carried out in a study of graft-versus-host responses after intestinal transplantation. Study observations and caveats: Recipient marrow contained GvH clones, some of which appeared first in ileum or blood.

The authors sorted proliferating CFSE-low CD3+CD4+ and CD3+CD8+ responders after the reaction. TCRdb keeps only in-frame clones here, not all; method: immunoSEQ multiplex PCR. Of 15,000 to 20,000 clones listed, 35% to 45% are singletons. Sequences were derived from alloreactive CD4+ T cells from a mixed lymphocyte reaction culture, sampled before intestinal transplant. The subset is: CFSE-low proliferating T cells sorted from roughly six-day pre-transplant mixed lymphocyte reaction (GvH or HvG direction). The receptor comes from a human patient who received an intestinal transplant.

CDR3 DNA: TGTGCCAGCAGCTTAGTGCCGGGTCCAAACACCGGGGAGCTGTTTTTT. It specifies CASSLVPGPNTGELFF. The chain links TRBV7-7 to TRBJ2-2; the D is unclear. This CDR3 is built from 16 residues. Deletions cut 1 base from V and 2 bases from J, with 11 bases between. Germline assignment: CDR1 SSHAT and CDR2 FNYEAQ (reference sequence). The variable domain in full, with the rest retrieved from reference TRBV7-7 and TRBJ2-2, is GAGVSQSPRYKVTKRGQDVTLRCDPISSHATLYWYQQALGQGPEFLTYFNYEAQPDKSGLPSDRFSAERPEGSISTLTIQRTEQRDSAMYRCASSLVPGPNTGELFFGEGSRLTVL.